The next 6 T cell receptor beta chains were all read from a single sample in a study of low-dose radiotherapy and immunotherapy resistance in tumors. First-strand cDNA used TRAV- and TRBV-specific primers, covering alpha and beta chains. Both a constant-region primer and a V-primer adapter served to amplify TCRs across 15 to 25 PCR cycles. Each CDR3 protein gets one entry after TCRdb re-called the reads with MiXCR. Of 8,500 to 10,000 distinct CDR3 sequences detected, about 41% appear once; the ten largest clones hold approximately 6%. The receptors were gathered from a human donor with advanced metastatic prostate, ovarian, gallbladder or colorectal cancer (not recorded which). This table probably holds off-target reads from a library built for another chain.

The chain uses TRBV28 and TRBJ2-5; D is unresolved. V was cut by 8 bases and J by 5 bases, with 15 bases left in between. The CDR3 has 13 amino acids. Looked up from germline, CDR1 is MDHEN and CDR2 is SYDVKM. In nucleotides, the CDR3 is TGTGCCAGCGCCGAGACCACCCCCGAGACCCAGTACTTC. Translating it yields CASAETTPETQYF.

This clonotype came up a few times. The chain joins TRBV27 to TRBJ1-1; D is possibly TRBD1 (5 bases). Germline values: CDR1 MNHEY, CDR2 SMNVEV (reference sequence). The CDR3 sequence is 14 residues long. Trimming removed 6 bases from V and 3 bases from J, with 14 bases in between. CDR3 nucleotides: TGTGCCAGCAGATTCTTGACAGCGTACACTGAAGCTTTCTTT. This translates into CASRFLTAYTEAFF.

This clonotype has a handful of counts. CDR3 protein: CSASFGNQETQYF. Here the CDR3 DNA reads TGCAGTGCTAGTTTCGGAAACCAAGAGACCCAGTACTTC. The rearrangement links TRBV20-1 to TRBJ2-5, with D unclear. This CDR3 comprises 13 residues. V was cut by 3 bases and J by 0 bases, with 8 bases left in between. CDR1 and CDR2 from the germline V gene are DFQATT and SNEGSKA (reference sequence).

This clonotype was seen only a few times. V gene TRBV14 combines with J gene TRBJ1-3; D gene ambiguous. Per germline, CDR1 SGHDN and CDR2 FVKESK. The CDR3 covers 14 residues. V was pared by 1 base and J by 3 bases, with 7 bases between. CDR3 sequence: CASSQVAGGNTIYF. The CDR3 bases are TGTGCCAGCAGCCAAGTTGCAGGTGGAAACACCATATATTTT.

The chain employs TRBV20-1 and TRBJ2-7; D may be TRBD1 (6 bases). The CDR3 runs to 14 residues. Trimming pared 3 bases from V and 3 bases from J, leaving 15 bases between. Germline V lookup: CDR1 DFQATT, CDR2 SNEGSKA (reference sequence). CDR3 coding DNA: TGCAGTGCTAGTAAGGGGGTGGTTGACTACGAGCAGTACTTC. Translated, it gives CSASKGVVDYEQYF.

This clonotype was recorded a few times. The V gene is TRBV11-3, the J gene TRBJ2-1; D unclear. From germline, CDR1 is SGHNT and CDR2 YENEEA. Trimming took 2 bases from V and 2 from J, leaving 4 bases between them. This CDR3 has 13 residues. The CDR3 loop reads CASSLFAYNEQFF. CDR3 coding DNA: TGTGCCAGCAGCTTATTTGCCTACAATGAGCAGTTCTTC.